This entry lists 9 T cell receptor beta chains sequenced from one sample in a study of CD8 T cells in ankylosing spondylitis. MiXCR was run by TCRdb on the 5' RACE reads, yielding one entry per CDR3 protein. The repertoire has 200,000 to 250,000 distinct CDR3 sequences, roughly 26% of them found once; the top ten carry 5% to 8%. The specimen was blood, either unsorted or a sorted T cell fraction (not recorded which). The receptors originated from a male donor with ankylosing spondylitis or in good health (not recorded which).

This clonotype is labeled as medium-sized (0.01 to 0.1%). The V call is TRBV12-3 or TRBV12-4, the J call TRBJ1-5; possibly TRBD1 for D (6 bases). The CDR3 spans 15 residues. Trimming cost V 4 bases and J 4 bases, with 14 bases left between them. The CDR3 region is CASSSHGQSNQPQHF. The CDR3 bases are TGTGCCAGCAGTTCACATGGACAGTCGAATCAGCCCCAGCATTTT.

Many counts were recorded for this clonotype. The chain couples TRBV20-1 to TRBJ2-7, with 8 bases fitting TRBD2. V was clipped by 2 bases and J by 0 bases; unmatched bases: 3. This CDR3 has 14 residues. Germline V CDR1 and CDR2: DFQATT, SNEGSKA (reference sequence). The CDR3 loop is CSARLAGSSYEQYF. Here the CDR3 DNA reads TGCAGTGCTAGACTAGCGGGCAGCTCCTACGAGCAGTACTTC.

This chain uses TRBV6-5 with TRBJ2-1, with D maybe TRBD1 (5 bases). The length of the CDR3 is 15 residues. Deletions cut 0 bases from V and 12 bases from J, with 18 bases between. Germline assignment: CDR1 MNHEY and CDR2 SVGAGI. CDR3 nucleotide sequence: TGTGCCAGCAGTTACTCCGCGACAGTGCCGACTGGGCAGTTCTTC. Protein sequence: CASSYSATVPTGQFF.

This clonotype has a count of ten or more. The chain uses TRBV29-1 and TRBJ1-1; D is unclear. The germline CDR1 and CDR2 sequences are SQVTM and ANQGSEA. With 7 bases removed from V and 0 bases from J, the gap between germline ends came to 12 bases. The CDR3 sequence is 13 residues long. The CDR3 nucleotides read TGCAGCGCGGTCCAGAGTATGAACACTGAAGCTTTCTTT. Translated, it gives CSAVQSMNTEAFF.

This clonotype was observed at least ten times. The gene calls are TRBV13 and TRBJ2-3, with 11 nucleotides matching TRBD2. After removal of 4 bases from V and 1 base from J, the junction contained 10 bases not matched to a gene. The V gene's germline CDR1 is PRHDT and CDR2 FYEKMQ (reference sequence). CDR3 length equals 18 residues. CDR3 protein: CASSSTNRLAGRTDTQYF. The CDR3 DNA is TGTGCCAGCAGCTCCACGAATCGACTAGCGGGGCGCACAGATACGCAGTATTTT. Drawing the rest from reference TRBV13 and TRBJ2-3, the complete variable domain is AAGVIQSPRHLIKEKRETATLKCYPIPRHDTVYWYQQGPGQDPQFLISFYEKMQSDKGSIPDRFSAQQFSDYHSELNMSSLELGDSALYFCASSSTNRLAGRTDTQYFGPGTRLTVL.

This clonotype has a count of ten or more. V is TRBV27 and J is TRBJ1-6; 9 bases line up with TRBD1. V lost 1 base and J lost 10; bases outside the gene matches: 11. The CDR3 has 17 residues. Germline V gives CDR1 MNHEY, CDR2 SMNVEV (reference sequence). The chain's CDR3 is CASSLYYAGQGISPLHF. CDR3 coding DNA: TGTGCCAGCAGTTTATACTATGCGGGACAGGGTATCTCACCCCTCCACTTT.

This clonotype showed up many times. This CDR3 reads CASSLVGNNEQFF. DNA of the CDR3: TGCGCCAGCAGCTTGGTTGGGAACAATGAGCAGTTCTTC. V gene TRBV5-1 combines with J gene TRBJ2-1; the D is unclear. The ends were cut back, 0 bases at V and 5 bases at J, with 6 bases in the middle. The CDR3 totals 13 residues. Germline loops: CDR1 SGHRS, CDR2 YFSETQ.

A few counts support this clonotype. The germline gene is not matched at one end of the junction; a read error may be the cause. The genes are TRBV5-1 and TRBJ2-5; D is possibly TRBD1 or TRBD2 (5 bases each). The CDR3 is made up of 12 amino acids. Germline lookup yields CDR1 SGHRS and CDR2 YFSETQ. The CDR3 DNA reads as TGCGCCAGCAGCTCCGACGCCGGGACGAGTCACTTC. It encodes CASSSDAGTSHF.

At least ten counts were recorded for this clonotype. The chain is built from TRBV7-2 and TRBJ2-3; 8 bases agree with TRBD2. Germline assignment: CDR1 SGHTA and CDR2 FQGNSA. Trimming cost V 2 bases and J 4 bases; bases outside gene matches: 2. The CDR3 covers 14 residues. The CDR3 sequence: CASSLLAGPDTQYF. CDR3 coding DNA: TGTGCCAGCAGCTTATTAGCGGGACCAGATACGCAGTATTTT. The full variable domain, its missing parts supplied by reference TRBV7-2 and TRBJ2-3, is GAGVSQSPSNKVTEKGKDVELRCDPISGHTALYWYRQSLGQGLEFLIYFQGNSAPDKSGLPSDRFSAERTGGSVSTLTIQRTQQEDSAVYLCASSLLAGPDTQYFGPGTRLTVL.